The 12 T cell receptor beta chains presented below share a single source sample, sequenced in a study of neurological immune-mediated disorders. TCRdb called the 5' RACE reads again in MiXCR, with one record for every CDR3 protein. The profile shows about 84,000 distinct CDR3 sequences, around 10% of them singletons. Sequencing input: PBMCs. These receptors all stem from a man aged 35 to 55 in good health.

The V call is TRBV6-1, the J call TRBJ2-1, with unresolved D. Germline CDR1 is MNHNS and CDR2 is SASEGT. Deletions cut 6 bases from V and 11 bases from J, with 5 bases between. The CDR3 runs to 9 residues. This chain's CDR3 is CASSGQQFF. The CDR3 region has the DNA TGTGCCAGCAGCGGCCAGCAGTTCTTC.

This clonotype was picked up many times. This chain connects TRBV29-1 to TRBJ1-2; 10 nucleotides match TRBD1. The trim removed 1 base at V and 2 bases at J, leaving 7 bases unmatched. The CDR3 contains 16 residues. Germline CDR1 SQVTM, CDR2 ANQGSEA. Here the CDR3 DNA reads TGCAGCGTTGAAGTACCGGGACAGGGGTGGAACTATGGCTACACCTTC. This translates into CSVEVPGQGWNYGYTF.

As to this clonotype: Possible read error: a much larger clone is one base away. The J gene is TRBJ1-1, the V gene TRBV4-2; a weak D match, TRBD1 (5 bases). Per germline, CDR1 LGHNA and CDR2 YNFKEQ. The CDR3 has 15 amino acids. V lost 6 bases and J 2 bases, leaving 16 bases between the germline ends. The DNA for the CDR3 is TGTGCCAGCAGTCCCGGACAATATAAAAACACTGAAGCTTTCTTT. It encodes CASSPGQYKNTEAFF.

This clonotype was seen many times. The genes are TRBV5-1 and TRBJ2-7; 13 positions match TRBD2. J gave up 3 bases and V 1 base, and 7 bases lay outside the gene matches. Per the germline V gene, CDR1 is SGHRS and CDR2 is YFSETQ. The CDR3 extends over 17 amino acids. The CDR3 DNA reads as TGCGCCAGCAGCTTGCCAAGACTAGCGGGAGGCCTCTACGAGCAGTACTTC. It translates to CASSLPRLAGGLYEQYF.

This clonotype was observed at least ten times. This chain uses TRBV3-1 with TRBJ2-7, with D perhaps TRBD1 (6 bases). CDR1 and CDR2 (germline): LGHDT, YNNKEL (reference sequence). V was clipped by 2 bases and J by 7 bases, with 18 bases between them. The CDR3 covers 15 residues. The CDR3: CASSQRQVPAGEQYF. The CDR3 DNA follows: TGTGCCAGCAGCCAAAGACAGGTGCCCGCTGGGGAGCAGTACTTC.

This clonotype was detected many times. The rearrangement joins TRBV5-1 to TRBJ2-5, with TRBD1 matching 7 bases. Germline assignment: CDR1 SGHRS and CDR2 YFSETQ. The V and J ends lost 4 bases and 9 bases, in that order; junction bases with no gene match: 9. This CDR3 has 13 amino acids. The CDR3 loop is CASSRDRVEAQYF. The CDR3 DNA sequence: TGCGCCAGCAGCCGTGACAGGGTTGAGGCCCAGTACTTC.

A few counts support this clonotype. V usage is TRBV20-1 and J usage is TRBJ2-7; 7 bases align to TRBD2. Trimming cost V 5 bases and J 3 bases; bases outside gene matches: 10. From germline, CDR1 is DFQATT and CDR2 SNEGSKA (reference sequence). The CDR3 runs to 14 residues. The CDR3 sequence is CSAGAGAVLYEQYF. In nucleotides, the CDR3 is TGCAGTGCTGGCGCGGGAGCGGTCCTCTACGAGCAGTACTTC.

This clonotype occurred many times. The gene calls are TRBV27 and TRBJ2-2; D remains unclear. Looked up from germline, CDR1 is MNHEY and CDR2 is SMNVEV (reference sequence). There are 16 residues in the CDR3. V lost 2 bases, J lost 2 bases, and 12 bases lay in between. CDR3 sequence reads: CASSLSRHLNTGELFF. Written as DNA, the CDR3 is TGTGCCAGCAGTTTAAGTCGGCACCTAAACACCGGGGAGCTGTTTTTT.

The V call is TRBV6-5, the J call TRBJ2-3; D is ambiguous. Per the germline V gene, CDR1 is MNHEY and CDR2 is SVGAGI. V was pared by 5 bases and J by 8 bases, with 11 bases between. CDR3 length: 12 amino acids. The CDR3, as DNA: TGTGCCAGCAGTGCGCCCAAGGGTACGCAGTATTTT. This translates into CASSAPKGTQYF.

This clonotype was recorded many times. A read error may account for a junction end that differs from germline. The chain carries TRBV28 and TRBJ2-3; 7 bases map to TRBD1. There are 14 residues in the CDR3. CDR1 and CDR2 from the germline V gene are MDHEN and SYDVKM. CDR3 coding DNA: TGTGCCAGCAGCTTATTGACAGGGACAGATACGCAGTATTTT. Translation gives CASSLLTGTDTQYF.

CDR3 loop: CAIIEGGTHEQFF. CDR3 DNA sequence: TGTGCCATCATCGAGGGGGGTACCCACGAGCAGTTCTTC. This rearrangement joins TRBV25-1 to TRBJ2-7; either TRBD1 or TRBD2 may supply D (6 bases each). The J call may be incorrect, as the DNA end agrees better with TRBJ2-1. The V gene's germline CDR1 is MGHDK and CDR2 SYGVNS. The CDR3 consists of 13 residues.

This clonotype was detected many times. This chain uses TRBV7-6 with TRBJ2-5, with no clear D. V dropped 0 bases and J dropped 5 bases, with 1 base sitting between them. CDR1 is SGHVS, CDR2 FNYEAQ, per germline. The CDR3 has 11 amino acids. In DNA form, the CDR3 reads TGTGCCAGCAGCTTAGCGGAGACCCAGTACTTC. Translating gives CASSLAETQYF.